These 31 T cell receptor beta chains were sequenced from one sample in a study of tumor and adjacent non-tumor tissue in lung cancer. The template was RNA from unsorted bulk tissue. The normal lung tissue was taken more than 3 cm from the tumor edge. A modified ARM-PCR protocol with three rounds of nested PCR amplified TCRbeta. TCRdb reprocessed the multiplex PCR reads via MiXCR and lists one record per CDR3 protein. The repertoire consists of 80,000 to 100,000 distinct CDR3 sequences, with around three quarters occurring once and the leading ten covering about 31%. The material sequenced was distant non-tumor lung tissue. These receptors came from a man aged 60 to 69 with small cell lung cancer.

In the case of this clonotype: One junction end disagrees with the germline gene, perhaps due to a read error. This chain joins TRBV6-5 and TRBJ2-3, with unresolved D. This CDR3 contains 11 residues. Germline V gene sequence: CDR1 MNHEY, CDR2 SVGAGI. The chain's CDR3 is CAGTFGDTQYF. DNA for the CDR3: TGTGCCGGCACGTTCGGCGATACGCAGTATTTC.

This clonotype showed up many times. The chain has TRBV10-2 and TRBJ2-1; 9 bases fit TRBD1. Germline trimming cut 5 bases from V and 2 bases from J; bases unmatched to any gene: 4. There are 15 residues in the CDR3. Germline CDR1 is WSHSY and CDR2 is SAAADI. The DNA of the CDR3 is TGCGCCAGCAGTCGTGACAGGGGGGCCTACAATGAGCAGTTCTTC. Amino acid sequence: CASSRDRGAYNEQFF.

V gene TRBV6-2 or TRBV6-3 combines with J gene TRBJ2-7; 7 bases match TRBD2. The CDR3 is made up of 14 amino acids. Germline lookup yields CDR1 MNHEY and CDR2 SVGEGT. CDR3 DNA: TGTGCTAGCGGGTTGCGGCTGACCACCTACGAGCAGTACTTC. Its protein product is CASGLRLTTYEQYF.

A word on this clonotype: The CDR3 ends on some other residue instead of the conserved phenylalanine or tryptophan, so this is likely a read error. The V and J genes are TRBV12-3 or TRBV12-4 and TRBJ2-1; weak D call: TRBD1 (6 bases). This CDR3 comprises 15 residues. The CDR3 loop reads CASSFQVQGGHEQFS. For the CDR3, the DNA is TGTGCCAGCAGTTTCCAAGTACAGGGTGGCCATGAACAGTTCTCC.

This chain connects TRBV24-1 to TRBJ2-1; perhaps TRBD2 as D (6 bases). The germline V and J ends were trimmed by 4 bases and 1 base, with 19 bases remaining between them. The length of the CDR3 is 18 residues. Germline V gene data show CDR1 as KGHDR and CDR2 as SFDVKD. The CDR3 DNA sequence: TGTGCCACCAGTGACGGAATAGCGGCAGCTAGTTCCTACAATGAGCAGTTCTTC. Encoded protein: CATSDGIAAASSYNEQFF.

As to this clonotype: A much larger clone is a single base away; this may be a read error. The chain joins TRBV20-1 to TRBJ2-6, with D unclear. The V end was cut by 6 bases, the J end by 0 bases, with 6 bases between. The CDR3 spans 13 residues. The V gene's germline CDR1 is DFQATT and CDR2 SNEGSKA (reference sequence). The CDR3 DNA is TGCAGTGCCCAGTCCTCTGGGGCCAACGTCCTGACTTTC. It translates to CSAQSSGANVLTF.

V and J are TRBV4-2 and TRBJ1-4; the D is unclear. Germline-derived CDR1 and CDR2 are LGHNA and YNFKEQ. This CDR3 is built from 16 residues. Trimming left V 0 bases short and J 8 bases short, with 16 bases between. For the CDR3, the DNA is TGTGCCAGCAGCCAAGATCTTTCAGCGGCAGCCGAAAAACTGTTTTTT. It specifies CASSQDLSAAAEKLFF.

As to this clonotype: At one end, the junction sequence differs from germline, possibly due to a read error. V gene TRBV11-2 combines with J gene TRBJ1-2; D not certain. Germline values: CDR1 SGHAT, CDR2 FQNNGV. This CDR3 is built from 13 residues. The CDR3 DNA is TGTGCCAGCAGCCGGATGGCTAACTATGGCTACGCCTTC. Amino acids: CASSRMANYGYAF.

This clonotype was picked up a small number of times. As DNA, the CDR3 is TGTGCCAGCAGTCTGAGGACAGGGCAGTTCTTC. Protein product: CASSLRTGQFF. The genes are TRBV2 and TRBJ2-1, with 7 bases that match TRBD1. The CDR3 has 11 residues. From germline, CDR1 is SNHLY and CDR2 FYNNEI. V lost 5 bases to trimming and J lost 12 bases; unmatched junction nucleotides: 4.

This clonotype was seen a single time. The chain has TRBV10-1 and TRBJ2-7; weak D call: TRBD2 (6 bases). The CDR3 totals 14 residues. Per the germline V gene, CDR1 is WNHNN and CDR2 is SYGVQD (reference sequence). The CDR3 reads CVSSAGGSPNEQYV. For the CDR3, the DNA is TGCGTCAGCAGTGCAGGAGGGAGCCCTAACGAGCAATACGTC.

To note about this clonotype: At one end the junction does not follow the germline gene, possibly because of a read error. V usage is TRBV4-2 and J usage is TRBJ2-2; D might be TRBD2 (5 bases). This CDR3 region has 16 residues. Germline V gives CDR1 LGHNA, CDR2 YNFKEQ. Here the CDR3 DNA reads TGTACCAGCAGCCAAGCTGCGAGGGCCAACACCGGGGTGCTGTTTTTT. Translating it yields CTSSQAARANTGVLFF.

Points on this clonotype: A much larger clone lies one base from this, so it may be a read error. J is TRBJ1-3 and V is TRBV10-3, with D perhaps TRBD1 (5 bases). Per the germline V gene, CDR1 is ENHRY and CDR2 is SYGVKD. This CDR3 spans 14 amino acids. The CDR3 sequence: CTISPGTAGNTIYF. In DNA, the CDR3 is TGTACCATCAGTCCTGGGACGGCTGGAAACACCATATATTTT.

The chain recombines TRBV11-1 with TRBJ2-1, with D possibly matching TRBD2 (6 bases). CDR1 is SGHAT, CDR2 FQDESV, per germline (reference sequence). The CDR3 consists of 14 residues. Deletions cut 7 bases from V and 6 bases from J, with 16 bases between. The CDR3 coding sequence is TGTGCCAGCAACTTGCGGGAAGGCCTCAATGAGCAGTTCTTC. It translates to CASNLREGLNEQFF.

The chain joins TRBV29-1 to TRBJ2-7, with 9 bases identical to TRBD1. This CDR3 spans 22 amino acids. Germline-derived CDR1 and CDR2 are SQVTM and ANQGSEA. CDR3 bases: TGCAGTGCCGGACGGGACAGGGTATTTTGGGAAGTTGCGCGGGAGCCCTACTACGAGCAGTACGTC. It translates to CSAGRDRVFWEVAREPYYEQYV.

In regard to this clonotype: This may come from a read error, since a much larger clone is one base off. The CDR3 loop reads CASSRLVGDLDTQYF. The DNA of the CDR3 is TGTGCCAGCAGCCGACTAGTGGGAGATTTGGATACGCAGTATTTT. The rearrangement joins TRBV6-4 to TRBJ2-3, with D tentatively TRBD2 (6 bases). Per germline, CDR1 MRHNA and CDR2 SNTAGT. The V end was cut by 6 bases, the J end by 6 bases, with 19 bases between. CDR3 length equals 15 residues.

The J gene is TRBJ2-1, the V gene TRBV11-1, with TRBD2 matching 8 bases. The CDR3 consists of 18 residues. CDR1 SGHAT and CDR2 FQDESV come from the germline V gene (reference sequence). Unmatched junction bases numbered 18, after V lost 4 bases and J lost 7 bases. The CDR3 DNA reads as TGTGCCAGCAGCTCAGAATCGAGGACCAGCGGGAGTACTAATGAGCAGTTCTTC. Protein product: CASSSESRTSGSTNEQFF.

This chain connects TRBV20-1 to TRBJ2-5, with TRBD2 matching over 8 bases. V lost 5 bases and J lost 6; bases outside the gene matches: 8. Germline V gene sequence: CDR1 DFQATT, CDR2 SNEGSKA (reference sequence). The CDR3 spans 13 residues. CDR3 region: CSAREGGAKTQYF. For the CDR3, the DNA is TGCAGTGCTCGGGAGGGGGGGGCAAAGACCCAGTACTTC.

The CDR3 loop is CASSLAGAFSVNTIYF. CDR3 DNA: TGTGCCAGCAGCTTAGCGGGTGCCTTCTCTGTGAACACCATATATTTT. The V and J genes are TRBV11-2 and TRBJ1-3; D gene uncertain. From germline, CDR1 is SGHAT and CDR2 FQNNGV. V lost 1 base, J lost 7 bases, and 17 bases lay in between. The CDR3 runs to 16 residues.

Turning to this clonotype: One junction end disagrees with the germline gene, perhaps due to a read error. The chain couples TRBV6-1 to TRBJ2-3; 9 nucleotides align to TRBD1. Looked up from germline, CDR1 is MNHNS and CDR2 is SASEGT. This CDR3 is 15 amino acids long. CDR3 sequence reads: CASSYGTGPIATQFF. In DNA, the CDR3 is TGTGCCAGCAGCTACGGGACAGGGCCCATCGCTACCCAGTTTTTT.

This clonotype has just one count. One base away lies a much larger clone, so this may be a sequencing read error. The CDR3 region is CSTRDASRGAFF. The DNA for the CDR3 is TGCAGTACTAGAGATGCGTCCCGTGGAGCTTTCTTT. The chain has TRBV20-1 and TRBJ1-1; D remains ambiguous. Germline assignment: CDR1 DFQATT and CDR2 SNEGSKA (reference sequence). CDR3 length equals 12 residues.

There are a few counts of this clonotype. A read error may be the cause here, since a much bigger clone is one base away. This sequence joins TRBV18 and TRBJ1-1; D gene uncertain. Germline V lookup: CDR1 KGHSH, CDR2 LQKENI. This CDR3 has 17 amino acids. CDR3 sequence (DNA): TGTGCCAGCTCACCAGAACGGTCATCCGGCTCGAACACTGAAGCTCTCTTT. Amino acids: CASSPERSSGSNTEALF.

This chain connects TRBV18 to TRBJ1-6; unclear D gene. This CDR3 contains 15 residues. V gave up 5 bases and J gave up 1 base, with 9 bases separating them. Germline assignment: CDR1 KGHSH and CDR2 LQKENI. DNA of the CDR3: TGTGCCAGCTCAGCATCGGTGTCCTATAATTCACCCCTCCACTTT. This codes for CASSASVSYNSPLHF.

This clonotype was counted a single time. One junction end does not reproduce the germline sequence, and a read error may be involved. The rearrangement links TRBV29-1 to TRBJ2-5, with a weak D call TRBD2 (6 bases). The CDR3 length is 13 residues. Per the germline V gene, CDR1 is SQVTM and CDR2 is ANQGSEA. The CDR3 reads CSGTRGAMETQYF. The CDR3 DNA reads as TGTAGCGGAACACGGGGCGCTATGGAGACCCAGTACTTC.

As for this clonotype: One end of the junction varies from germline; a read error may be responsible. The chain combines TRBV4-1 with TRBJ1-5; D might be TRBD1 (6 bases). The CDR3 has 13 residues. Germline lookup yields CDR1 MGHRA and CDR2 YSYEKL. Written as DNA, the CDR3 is TGCGTCAGCAACCAGGGGATGTCTCAGCCCCAGCTTTTT. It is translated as CVSNQGMSQPQLF.

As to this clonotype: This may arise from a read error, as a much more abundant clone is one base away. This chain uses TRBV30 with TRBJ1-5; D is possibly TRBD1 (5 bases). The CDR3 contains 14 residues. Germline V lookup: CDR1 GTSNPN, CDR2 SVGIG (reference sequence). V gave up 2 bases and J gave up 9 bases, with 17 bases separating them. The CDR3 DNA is TGTGCCTGGAGTCAGATGGCAGGGCATCGGCCCCAGCATTTT. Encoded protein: CAWSQMAGHRPQHF.

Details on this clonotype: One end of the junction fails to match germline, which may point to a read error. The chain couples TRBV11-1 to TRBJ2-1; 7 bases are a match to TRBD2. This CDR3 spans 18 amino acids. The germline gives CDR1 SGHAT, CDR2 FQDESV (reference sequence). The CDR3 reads CTSRSESRTSGSGNEQLF. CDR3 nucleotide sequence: TGTACCAGCAGATCAGAATCGAGGACTAGTGGGAGTGGTAATGAGCAGTTGTTC.

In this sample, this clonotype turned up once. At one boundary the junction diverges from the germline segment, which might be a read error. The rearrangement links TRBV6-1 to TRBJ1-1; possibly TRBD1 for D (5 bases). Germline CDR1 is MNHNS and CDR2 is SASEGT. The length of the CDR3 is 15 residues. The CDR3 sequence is CATSVLTAKNTEAFF. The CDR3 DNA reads TGTGCCACCAGTGTTTTGACAGCAAAGAACACTGAAGCTTTCTTT.

CDR3 nucleotides: TGTGCCAGCAGCTTGGTACAGTCGGACACCGGCAGCTGTTTTTTT. Its translation: CASSLVQSDTGSCFF. The chain carries TRBV5-5 and TRBJ2-2; possibly TRBD1 for D (5 bases). The CDR3 length is 15 residues. The V end lost 0 bases, the J end lost 17 bases, and 23 bases lay between the germline ends. Per germline, CDR1 SGHKS and CDR2 YYEKEE (reference sequence).

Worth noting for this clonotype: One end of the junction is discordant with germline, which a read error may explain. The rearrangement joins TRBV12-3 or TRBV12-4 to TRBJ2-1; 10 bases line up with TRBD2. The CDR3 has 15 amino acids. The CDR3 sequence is CASNPTSGTYNEHFF. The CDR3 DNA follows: TGTGCCAGCAATCCTACTAGCGGGACTTACAATGAGCATTTCTTC.

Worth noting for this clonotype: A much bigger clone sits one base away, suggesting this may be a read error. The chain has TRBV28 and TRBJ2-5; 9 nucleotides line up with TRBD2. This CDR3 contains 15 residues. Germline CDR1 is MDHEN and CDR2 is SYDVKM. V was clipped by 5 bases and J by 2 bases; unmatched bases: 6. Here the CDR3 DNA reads TGTGCCAGCAGTCGAGGGACTAGCAGACAAGAGACCCAGTACTTC. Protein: CASSRGTSRQETQYF.

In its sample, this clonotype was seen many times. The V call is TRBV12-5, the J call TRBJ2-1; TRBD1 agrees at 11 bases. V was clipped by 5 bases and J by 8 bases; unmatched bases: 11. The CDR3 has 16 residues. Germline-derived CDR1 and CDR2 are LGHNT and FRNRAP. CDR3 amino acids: CASGVAWGQGVYEQFF. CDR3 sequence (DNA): TGTGCTAGTGGTGTGGCTTGGGGACAGGGGGTTTATGAGCAGTTCTTC.